This T cell receptor beta chain was sequenced during a study of T-cell memory formation after mild COVID-19. Study details: TCR clusters were largely donor specific.

Study-level findings and limits: Confirmation was lacking for SARS-CoV-2 specificity of second-wave clones that peaked on day 37. Contracting CD4+ clones were located mainly in CM and EM, and CD8+ clones in EMRA.

This clonotype was seen many times. As yet, its antigen is unknown. V dropped 2 bases and J dropped 4 bases, with 9 bases sitting between them. CDR3 size: 13 residues. Germline V gene data show CDR1 as MNHEY and CDR2 as SMNVEV (reference sequence). 5'RACE with constant-segment primers yielded barcoded, UMI-tagged TCR alpha and TCR beta cDNA libraries. TCRdb processed the 5' RACE reads anew with MiXCR; each CDR3 protein has one entry. The data contain fewer than 650,000 distinct CDR3 sequences, roughly 17% of them seen just once; the ten biggest clones take up roughly 7.7%. The sequenced material came from PBMCs or a T cell subset sorted from them (not recorded which). The clonotype was recovered from an adult woman who had mild COVID-19 (a few samples of this study predate the infection). Cell type and time point are not known. The genes are TRBV27 and TRBJ2-7; unclear D gene. This chain's CDR3 is CASSLQAGYEQYF. The CDR3 coding sequence is TGTGCCAGCAGTTTACAGGCCGGATACGAGCAGTACTTC.